This paragraph reports one T cell receptor (beta chain). The target antigen is unknown. This record belongs to a study of cytomegalovirus exposure and HLA in healthy donors. Germline V gene data show CDR1 as SGHNT and CDR2 as YYREEE (reference sequence). Trimming took 5 bases from V and 3 from J, leaving 19 bases between them. This CDR3 is built from 16 residues. Amplification used 60 Vbeta primers and 13 Jbeta primers. Sequencing was performed with immunoSEQ multiplex PCR; in TCRdb, only in-frame clones are kept and a portion is missing. In the table there are approximately 95,000 clones, approximately 72% of which are singletons. Whole-study results and caveats: Presence/absence analyses took donor sequencing depth as roughly uniform.

Sample: PBMCs. The V gene is TRBV5-4, the J gene TRBJ2-3, with D possibly being TRBD1 (6 bases). This TCR was sampled from a woman in her thirties or forties in good health and CMV-seropositive. The CDR3 loop reads CASSQGTSRTTDTQYF. DNA for the CDR3: TGTGCCAGCAGTCAAGGGACATCCAGGACAACAGATACGCAGTATTTT. Full variable domain (outside the CDR3, taken from reference TRBV5-4 and TRBJ2-3): ETGVTQSPTHLIKTRGQQVTLRCSSQSGHNTVSWYQQALGQGPQFIFQYYREEENGRGNFPPRFSGLQFPNYSSELNVNALELDDSALYLCASSQGTSRTTDTQYFGPGTRLTVL.